What follows are 27 T cell receptor beta chains derived from one specimen sequenced in a study of multiple sclerosis patients with progressive multifocal leukoencephalopathy. Here immunoSEQ multiplex PCR was the method, and the copy in TCRdb shows in-frame clones only, minus some. In the table there are 25,000 to 30,000 clones, roughly 91% of which are singletons. Specified time point: before natalizumab initiation. Specimen: PBMCs. The receptors shown here come from a human donor with multiple sclerosis.

The chain couples TRBV6-5 to TRBJ2-1, with 10 bases aligning to TRBD2. This CDR3 contains 15 residues. Germline V gene data show CDR1 as MNHEY and CDR2 as SVGAGI. V trimming: 6 bases; J trimming: 3 bases; junction bases outside the gene matches: 5. The DNA for the CDR3 is TGTGCCAGCAGCCCCGGGACTAGCGTCTACAATGAGCAGTTCTTC. Residues: CASSPGTSVYNEQFF.

The chain carries TRBV7-9 and TRBJ1-5; the D gene is possibly TRBD1 (6 bases). Germline assignment: CDR1 SEHNR and CDR2 FQNEAQ (reference sequence). This CDR3 contains 15 residues. V was trimmed by 4 bases and J by 4 bases, leaving 14 bases between them. The CDR3 DNA reads as TGTGCCAGCAGCTCCGGGGGGACATTTAATCAGCCCCAGCATTTT. As protein: CASSSGGTFNQPQHF.

To note about this clone: At one of its ends the junction is not consistent with the germline gene, which may arise from a read error. This chain joins TRBV5-3 and TRBJ2-3; D is unclear. TRBV5-3 is an ORF, with its function uncertain. The CDR3 totals 13 residues. Here the CDR3 DNA reads TGTGCCAGCAGCTTCCTAGGGACAGATACGCAGTATTTT. This translates into CASSFLGTDTQYF.

The chain is built from TRBV19 and TRBJ1-1; D possibly corresponds to TRBD1 (5 bases). The CDR3 has 15 residues. Germline assignment: CDR1 LNHDA and CDR2 SQIVND (reference sequence). With 4 bases removed from V and 5 bases from J, the gap between germline ends came to 17 bases. Written as DNA, the CDR3 is TGTGCCAGTAGTACCTCGACCGGGGCAAGGACTGAAGCTTTCTTT. It translates to CASSTSTGARTEAFF.

The V call is TRBV10-2, the J call TRBJ1-1, with D possibly being TRBD1 (6 bases). V was trimmed by 7 bases and J by 4 bases, leaving 19 bases between them. The CDR3 sequence is 15 residues long. Germline loops: CDR1 WSHSY, CDR2 SAAADI. CDR3 protein: CASTPLAGAPTEAFF. DNA of the CDR3: TGCGCCAGCACCCCCCTGGCAGGGGCGCCCACTGAAGCTTTCTTT.

The J gene is TRBJ2-1, the V gene TRBV10-3; D perhaps matches TRBD2 (6 bases). Trimming removed 0 bases from V and 10 bases from J, with 10 bases in between. The CDR3 is 13 residues long. Per the germline V gene, CDR1 is ENHRY and CDR2 is SYGVKD. For the CDR3, the DNA is TGTGCCATCAGTGAGTCCCAGGGAGGCGAGCAGTTCTTC. It translates to CAISESQGGEQFF.

The V call is TRBV12-5, the J call TRBJ2-1; the D gene is possibly TRBD2 (6 bases). CDR1 is LGHNT and CDR2 is FRNRAP in the germline V gene. The CDR3 contains 15 residues. Trimming removed 2 bases from V and 0 bases from J, with 8 bases in between. The CDR3 here is CASGLTGSSYNEQFF. The CDR3 DNA reads as TGTGCTAGTGGTTTGACCGGGAGCTCCTACAATGAGCAGTTCTTC.

This chain connects TRBV4-2 to TRBJ1-1; tentative D call: TRBD1 (5 bases). The V end was cut by 4 bases, the J end by 6 bases, with 18 bases between. The CDR3 is made up of 15 amino acids. Germline V CDR1 and CDR2: LGHNA, YNFKEQ. The CDR3 sequence is CASSPSQDSGSEAFF. The CDR3 region has the DNA TGTGCCAGCAGCCCGTCACAGGATTCGGGGTCTGAAGCTTTCTTT.

Points on this clone: The sample carries other DNA sequences with the same CDR3. The chain is built from TRBV13 and TRBJ1-1; no clear D gene. CDR1 is PRHDT, CDR2 FYEKMQ, per germline (reference sequence). The CDR3 is 11 amino acids. The V end was cut by 11 bases, the J end by 0 bases, with 7 bases between. CDR3 nucleotides: TGTGCCGTCGGCCTGAACACTGAAGCTTTCTTT. Translated, it gives CAVGLNTEAFF.

The V call is TRBV6-4, the J call TRBJ2-1, with 12 bases that match TRBD2. Trimming at V came to 5 bases and at J to 5 bases, leaving 4 bases not matched to a gene. Germline V lookup: CDR1 MRHNA, CDR2 SNTAGT. This CDR3 region has 15 residues. The CDR3 protein is CASSRLAGGDNEQFF. The DNA of the CDR3 is TGTGCCAGCAGTCGCCTAGCGGGGGGGGACAATGAGCAGTTCTTC.

The chain combines TRBV20-1 with TRBJ2-3; D uncertain. This CDR3 spans 11 amino acids. Germline-derived CDR1 and CDR2 are DFQATT and SNEGSKA (reference sequence). V gave up 3 bases and J gave up 4 bases, with 5 bases separating them. CDR3 protein: CSASAPDTQYF. The CDR3 DNA reads as TGCAGTGCTAGTGCCCCAGATACGCAGTATTTT.

The chain carries TRBV4-1 and TRBJ2-7; D is perhaps TRBD1 (6 bases). Germline V gene sequence: CDR1 MGHRA, CDR2 YSYEKL. The CDR3 sequence is 15 residues long. V gave up 0 bases and J gave up 5 bases, with 14 bases separating them. The DNA of the CDR3 is TGCGCCAGCAGCCAAGATCAGGGGTCGGGTAACGAGCAGTACTTC. Protein product: CASSQDQGSGNEQYF.

The V and J genes are TRBV6-5 and TRBJ1-6; TRBD1 aligns across 7 bases. Germline V lookup: CDR1 MNHEY, CDR2 SVGAGI. The CDR3 has 14 amino acids. V trimming: 4 bases; J trimming: 10 bases; junction bases outside the gene matches: 7. The DNA of the CDR3 is TGTGCCAGCAGTTCGAGGGACAGCTTCTCACCCCTCCACTTT. Amino acid sequence: CASSSRDSFSPLHF.

The chain employs TRBV5-4 and TRBJ1-2; the D gene is possibly TRBD1 (6 bases). The CDR3 covers 14 residues. Germline V gene sequence: CDR1 SGHNT, CDR2 YYREEE (reference sequence). The ends were cut back, 4 bases at V and 8 bases at J, with 18 bases in the middle. The CDR3 region is CASSTPGGGDGYTF. The CDR3 DNA reads as TGTGCCAGCAGCACTCCGGGCGGGGGCGACGGCTACACCTTC.

V and J are TRBV5-5 and TRBJ1-1; 10 positions match TRBD1. The V and J ends lost 6 bases and 6 bases, in that order; junction bases with no gene match: 11. The CDR3 contains 15 residues. Germline V gene data show CDR1 as SGHKS and CDR2 as YYEKEE (reference sequence). CDR3 DNA sequence: TGTGCCAGCACCTCGCGGACAGGGGGAGTTGCTGAAGCTTTCTTT. Translated, it gives CASTSRTGGVAEAFF.

V usage is TRBV19 and J usage is TRBJ1-5; 9 bases align to TRBD1. Losses at the gene ends were 7 bases for V and 6 bases for J; bases not matched to a gene: 22. Germline V gene data show CDR1 as LNHDA and CDR2 as SQIVND (reference sequence). CDR3 length: 19 residues. The CDR3 DNA sequence: TGTGCCAGTACTGAGGTCCCGGGACAGGGATGGGGGATCGCTCAGCCCCAGCATTTT. Amino acid sequence: CASTEVPGQGWGIAQPQHF. Using reference TRBV19 and TRBJ1-5 for the parts outside the CDR3, the full variable domain is DGGITQSPKYLFRKEGQNVTLSCEQNLNHDAMYWYRQDPGQGLRLIYYSQIVNDFQKGDIAEGYSVSREKKESFPLTVTSAQKNPTAFYLCASTEVPGQGWGIAQPQHFGDGTRLSIL.

This chain links TRBV4-2 with TRBJ2-6, with D perhaps TRBD1 (6 bases). The CDR3 runs to 16 residues. Germline CDR1 is LGHNA and CDR2 is YNFKEQ. The V and J ends lost 0 bases and 2 bases respectively, with 8 bases between them. CDR3 in DNA: TGTGCCAGCAGCCAAGATGGGGGCGCTGGGGCCAACGTCCTGACTTTC. This sequence encodes CASSQDGGAGANVLTF.

V and J are TRBV29-1 and TRBJ2-3; D might be TRBD2 (6 bases). The CDR3 is 13 residues long. Germline V gives CDR1 SQVTM, CDR2 ANQGSEA. V lost 6 bases, J lost 6 bases, and 16 bases lay in between. The CDR3 region has the DNA TGCAGCGTATCAAGGGAGGCGCGGGATACGCAGTATTTT. Amino acid sequence: CSVSREARDTQYF.

The V and J genes are TRBV4-2 and TRBJ2-5, with TRBD2 matching over 7 bases. Germline-derived CDR1 and CDR2 are LGHNA and YNFKEQ. V lost 0 bases to trimming and J lost 5 bases; unmatched junction nucleotides: 3. CDR3 size: 14 residues. The CDR3 protein is CASSQDLLAETQYF. The CDR3 DNA reads as TGTGCCAGCAGCCAAGATCTACTAGCGGAGACCCAGTACTTC.

V and J are TRBV5-5 and TRBJ2-7; possibly TRBD1 or TRBD2 for D (5 bases each). Trimming left V 3 bases short and J 6 bases short, with 13 bases between. The CDR3 runs to 13 residues. CDR1 is SGHKS and CDR2 is YYEKEE in the germline V gene (reference sequence). CDR3 bases: TGTGCCAGCAGCTCGCTCGGGGCGGGCGAGCAGTACTTC. Residues: CASSSLGAGEQYF.

The CDR3 spells CASSPPQHPSGSGYTF. The CDR3, as DNA: TGTGCCAGTAGCCCTCCTCAACACCCCTCTGGCTCTGGCTACACCTTC. The V and J genes are TRBV19 and TRBJ1-2; D gene unclear. This CDR3 is 16 amino acids long. CDR1 and CDR2 from the germline V gene are LNHDA and SQIVND (reference sequence). Trimming removed 6 bases from V and 7 bases from J, with 24 bases in between.

The rearrangement links TRBV6-5 to TRBJ2-7; 11 bases align to TRBD2. CDR3 length equals 15 residues. From germline, CDR1 is MNHEY and CDR2 SVGAGI. V lost 5 bases, J lost 3 bases, and 6 bases stayed unmatched. CDR3: CASSGTSGGLYEQYF. The CDR3 DNA follows: TGTGCCAGCAGTGGCACTAGCGGGGGCCTCTACGAGCAGTACTTC.

The V and J genes are TRBV29-1 and TRBJ1-2; D unclear. Looked up from germline, CDR1 is SQVTM and CDR2 is ANQGSEA. V was trimmed by 3 bases and J by 7 bases, leaving 12 bases between them. CDR3 size: 12 residues. The CDR3 protein is CSVDRGPGGYTF. In nucleotides, the CDR3 is TGCAGCGTTGATCGAGGGCCCGGTGGCTACACCTTC.

There are a few counts of this clone. J is TRBJ2-3 and V is TRBV28, with D perhaps matching TRBD1 (6 bases). Trimming left V 8 bases short and J 5 bases short, with 17 bases between. This CDR3 comprises 14 residues. Germline V lookup: CDR1 MDHEN, CDR2 SYDVKM. CDR3 nucleotide sequence: TGTGCCAGCCTGACCGGGACACCCGGAGATACGCAGTATTTT. Translation gives CASLTGTPGDTQYF.

The chain joins TRBV18 to TRBJ1-2; 7 bases fit TRBD1. CDR3 length: 13 residues. Germline trimming cut 2 bases from V and 5 bases from J; bases unmatched to any gene: 2. The V gene's germline CDR1 is KGHSH and CDR2 LQKENI. CDR3 DNA sequence: TGTGCCAGCTCACCAGACAGGGAGTATGGCTACACCTTC. Its translation is CASSPDREYGYTF.

V is TRBV19 and J is TRBJ2-3; maybe TRBD1 (6 bases). Between the trimmed V and J ends, which lost 6 bases and 3 bases, there was a span of 13 bases. Germline CDR1 is LNHDA and CDR2 is SQIVND (reference sequence). The CDR3 loop spans 14 amino acids. The DNA for the CDR3 is TGTGCCAGTAGGGCCGGACAGCCTACAGATACGCAGTATTTT. It encodes CASRAGQPTDTQYF.

The chain links TRBV5-1 to TRBJ2-2, with 9 bases lining up with TRBD2. CDR1 SGHRS and CDR2 YFSETQ come from the germline V gene. This CDR3 has 15 amino acids. V shed 2 bases, J shed 5 bases, and the junction held 4 bases outside the gene matches. The DNA of the CDR3 is TGCGCCAGCAGCTTTAGCGGGGGAGGTACCGGGGAGCTGTTTTTT. Translation: CASSFSGGGTGELFF.